Listed here are 18 T cell receptor beta chains from one sample, sequenced in a study of T-cell memory formation after mild COVID-19. From the 5' RACE reads, TCRdb called clonotypes with MiXCR, one entry per CDR3 protein. This table has 260,000 or so distinct CDR3 sequences, 16% appearing once. The sequencing input was PBMCs or a T cell subset sorted from them (not recorded which). The receptors were gathered from a man aged 18 to 29 who had mild COVID-19 (a few samples of this study predate the infection). Cell type and time point are not known.

This sequence joins TRBV18 and TRBJ1-1, with no clear D. The germline CDR1 and CDR2 sequences are KGHSH and LQKENI. Between the trimmed V and J ends, which lost 0 bases and 0 bases, there was a span of 11 bases. The CDR3 runs to 16 residues. The CDR3 nucleotides read TGTGCCAGCTCACCACCATCCGGGAGTATGAACACTGAAGCTTTCTTT. It codes for CASSPPSGSMNTEAFF. The complete variable domain, with remaining parts taken from reference TRBV18 and TRBJ1-1, reads NAGVMQNPRHLVRRRGQEARLRCSPMKGHSHVYWYRQLPEEGLKFMVYLQKENIIDESGMPKERFSAEFPKEGPSILRIQQVVRGDSAAYFCASSPPSGSMNTEAFFGQGTRLTVV.

This clonotype was detected only once. V and J are TRBV27 and TRBJ2-2; D is undetermined. Deletions cut 6 bases from V and 2 bases from J, with 10 bases between. This CDR3 has 14 amino acids. Germline-derived CDR1 and CDR2 are MNHEY and SMNVEV (reference sequence). CDR3 amino acids: CASRPDTNTGELFF. The CDR3 coding sequence is TGTGCCAGCAGACCCGACACTAACACCGGGGAGCTGTTTTTT.

This clonotype was seen ten or more times. The chain links TRBV6-2 or TRBV6-3 to TRBJ1-2; 7 bases fit TRBD1. This CDR3 is 14 amino acids long. V was clipped by 5 bases and J by 4 bases; unmatched bases: 7. CDR1 MNHEY and CDR2 SVGEGT come from the germline V gene. CDR3 protein: CASSTSRDSYGYTF. The DNA for the CDR3 is TGTGCCAGCAGTACGTCCCGGGACAGCTATGGCTACACCTTC.

This clonotype was seen a few times. The gene calls are TRBV10-3 and TRBJ2-5; D could derive from TRBD1 or TRBD2 (7 bases each). The CDR3 loop spans 13 amino acids. Trimming cost V 4 bases and J 5 bases, with 11 bases left between them. Germline V gives CDR1 ENHRY, CDR2 SYGVKD. CDR3 region: CAISAGGAETQYF. The DNA of the CDR3 is TGTGCCATCAGTGCAGGGGGGGCCGAGACCCAGTACTTC.

This rearrangement joins TRBV6-5 to TRBJ1-4; a possible D gene is TRBD1 (6 bases). The ends were cut back, 2 bases at V and 8 bases at J, with 6 bases in the middle. Germline CDR1 and CDR2: MNHEY and SVGAGI. CDR3 length: 12 residues. CDR3 sequence: CASSYDREKLFF. The CDR3 nucleotides are TGTGCCAGCAGTTACGACAGGGAAAAACTGTTTTTT.

The chain employs TRBV18 and TRBJ2-5; 8 bases are shared with TRBD1. Per germline, CDR1 KGHSH and CDR2 LQKENI. The CDR3 is 13 amino acids. V lost 5 bases, J lost 5 bases, and 4 bases stayed unmatched. The DNA for the CDR3 is TGTGCCAGCTCAGAGGACAGGGCGGAGACCCAGTACTTC. Amino acids: CASSEDRAETQYF.

This chain uses TRBV20-1 with TRBJ2-1; 8 bases match TRBD2. The CDR3 totals 12 residues. Losses at the gene ends were 6 bases for V and 7 bases for J; bases not matched to a gene: 5. Germline V gene lookup returns CDR1 DFQATT and CDR2 SNEGSKA (reference sequence). The CDR3 DNA follows: TGCAGTGCCCGAGCGGGGGCGAATGAGCAGTTCTTC. Protein product: CSARAGANEQFF.

Only a few counts were recorded for this clonotype. V and J are TRBV10-3 and TRBJ2-3; D is ambiguous. The CDR3 has 17 residues. The V gene lost 0 bases and the J gene lost 2 bases, with 15 bases spanning the gap. Looked up from germline, CDR1 is ENHRY and CDR2 is SYGVKD. CDR3 sequence reads: CAISESMLYRHTDTQYF. The DNA for the CDR3 is TGTGCCATCAGTGAGTCGATGCTTTACAGACACACAGATACGCAGTATTTT.

A few counts support this clonotype. For the CDR3, the DNA is TGCGCCAGCAGCCCACTAGCGGGGATAGCCAAAAACATTCAGTACTTC. Translating gives CASSPLAGIAKNIQYF. The chain employs TRBV5-1 and TRBJ2-4, with TRBD2 identical over 10 bases. The CDR3 runs to 16 residues. V was clipped by 4 bases and J by 0 bases; unmatched bases: 4. Germline CDR1 reads SGHRS; CDR2 reads YFSETQ.

This clonotype was seen only a few times. The rearrangement uses TRBV4-2 and TRBJ1-5; 7 bases are a match to TRBD1. The length of the CDR3 is 16 residues. The germline V gene encodes CDR1 LGHNA and CDR2 YNFKEQ. V was clipped by 0 bases and J by 5 bases; unmatched bases: 7. This CDR3 reads CASSQEGGRADQPQHF. The CDR3 DNA reads TGTGCCAGCAGCCAAGAAGGGGGCCGAGCCGATCAGCCCCAGCATTTT.

The chain carries TRBV12-3 or TRBV12-4 and TRBJ2-3; tentatively, D is TRBD1 (6 bases). This CDR3 has 15 residues. Trimming removed 3 bases at V and 2 bases at J, with 12 bases between. The CDR3, as DNA: TGTGCCAGCAGTTTCCCCGGGACACCCACAGATACGCAGTATTTT. As protein: CASSFPGTPTDTQYF.

This clonotype has only a few counts. V and J are TRBV27 and TRBJ2-5; the D gene is possibly TRBD2 (6 bases). Germline lookup yields CDR1 MNHEY and CDR2 SMNVEV (reference sequence). Trimming took off 3 bases at V and 5 bases at J, with 10 bases between the two ends. The CDR3 consists of 13 residues. This CDR3 reads CASSFRGWETQYF. In DNA form, the CDR3 reads TGTGCCAGCAGTTTCCGGGGGTGGGAGACCCAGTACTTC.

This clonotype has only a few counts. V is TRBV7-9 and J is TRBJ2-2; D possibly matches TRBD1 or TRBD2 (5 bases each). The length of the CDR3 is 14 residues. Looked up from germline, CDR1 is SEHNR and CDR2 is FQNEAQ (reference sequence). Trimming took 1 base from V and 6 from J, leaving 9 bases between them. The CDR3 sequence: CASSLGGTPGELFF. For the CDR3, the DNA is TGTGCCAGCAGCTTAGGGGGGACCCCCGGGGAGCTGTTTTTT.

This clonotype was seen more than once but under ten times. The chain is built from TRBV5-1 and TRBJ2-2, with D tentatively TRBD1 or TRBD2 (5 bases each). This CDR3 is 14 amino acids long. Trimming stripped 0 bases from V and 4 bases from J, with 7 bases between. CDR1 and CDR2 from the germline V gene are SGHRS and YFSETQ. CDR3 loop: CASSLAGSTGELFF. The DNA for the CDR3 is TGCGCCAGCAGCTTGGCAGGGAGCACCGGGGAGCTGTTTTTT.

This clonotype was recorded at least ten times. The chain employs TRBV27 and TRBJ2-2; maybe TRBD1 (8 bases). The length of the CDR3 is 16 residues. Germline CDR1 and CDR2: MNHEY and SMNVEV (reference sequence). V shed 4 bases and J shed 3 bases, with 15 bases lying between them. CDR3 residues: CASSSHRGGYTGELFF. The CDR3 DNA sequence: TGTGCCAGCAGTTCGCACAGGGGGGGATACACCGGGGAGCTGTTTTTT.

This clonotype was detected a few times. This chain links TRBV6-4 with TRBJ1-1, with D possibly matching TRBD1 (6 bases). CDR3 length: 15 residues. CDR1 and CDR2 (germline): MRHNA, SNTAGT. V was cut by 6 bases and J by 3 bases, with 17 bases left in between. The CDR3, as DNA: TGTGCCAGCAGAAGGGACACGGGAGGCGACACTGAAGCTTTCTTT. Protein product: CASRRDTGGDTEAFF.

J is TRBJ2-1 and V is TRBV6-2 or TRBV6-3; possibly TRBD2 for D (6 bases). Germline V gives CDR1 MNHEY, CDR2 SVGEGT. This CDR3 spans 14 amino acids. Trimming took 5 bases from V and 2 from J, leaving 10 bases between them. The CDR3 protein is CASSRGIAYNEQFF. The CDR3 bases are TGTGCCAGCAGTCGGGGGATCGCCTACAATGAGCAGTTCTTC.

There are a few counts of this clonotype. The chain links TRBV12-3 or TRBV12-4 to TRBJ1-1, with no clear D. Trimming removed 5 bases at V and 3 bases at J, with 13 bases between. The CDR3 length is 14 residues. The CDR3 reads CASSRGPLDTEAFF. CDR3 nucleotides: TGTGCCAGCAGTCGAGGACCCCTGGACACTGAAGCTTTCTTT.